The clone carrying this T cell receptor beta chain appeared once. Those who participated ranged in age from roughly 18 to 89 years and resided in 24 US areas. Cohorts were assigned according to the clinical history that participants reported. The study recruited exposed participants who had met a COVID-19 case within 2 weeks before entry. The sample is drawn from a study of blood T cell repertoires in COVID-19. The CDR3 covers 15 residues. Germline CDR1 reads LNHDA; CDR2 reads SQIVND (reference sequence). V dropped 2 bases and J dropped 11; count of bases not matched to a gene: 5. Clones were read by immunoSEQ multiplex PCR, and TCRdb kept only the in-frame ones, dropping some. This repertoire shows around 250,000 clones, approximately 89% found once; its top ten account for around 2.8%.

The gene calls are TRBV19 and TRBJ1-6; the match to TRBD1 covers 11 bases. The receptor was isolated from a man aged 35-49 years who had been exposed to COVID-19. Sequenced input: PBMCs or T cells enriched from blood (not recorded which). CDR3 loop: CASSISGTGGTPLHF. The CDR3, as DNA: TGTGCCAGTAGTATAAGCGGGACAGGGGGTACACCCCTCCACTTT.